The sequence of this TCR beta chain was determined in a study of human T cells and chemical hapten exposure. Study information: 0.01% DPC was applied to the upper back in patch tests, which were read at 6 days.

TCRdb re-called the RACE reads with MiXCR, one entry per CDR3 protein. This repertoire shows some 94,000 distinct CDR3 sequences, about an eighth found once; its top ten account for 2.1%. CDR1 and CDR2 from the germline V gene are LGHDT and YNNKEL (reference sequence). The length of the CDR3 is 11 residues. V gave up 2 bases and J gave up 3 bases, with 2 bases separating them. Indicated time point: patch test 1, 2 weeks after DPC sensitization. Treatment specified: therapeutic diphenylcyclopropenone sensitization with weekly scalp DPC. This clonotype was observed at least ten times. This chain links TRBV3-1 with TRBJ2-7; no firm D call. The receptor was derived from a woman between 35 and 50 years old with alopecia areata. Some clones in this sample may be carry-over from other donors' samples. Sequences were derived from whole blood, sampled in connection with sensitization to the hapten diphenylcyclopropenone (DPC). The CDR3 loop is CASSQLYEQYF. The CDR3 DNA reads TGTGCCAGCAGCCAACTCTACGAGCAGTACTTC.